The 5 T cell receptor beta chains listed next were all sequenced from one sample in a study of graft-versus-host responses after intestinal transplantation. The protocol was immunoSEQ multiplex PCR, while the TCRdb copy is restricted to in-frame clones and leaves out a portion. The sample has some 25,000 clones, around nine tenths seen once; the top ten hold just under 2%. The specimen comprised PBMCs, sampled around 40 days after intestinal transplant. Every receptor here comes from a human patient who received an intestinal transplant, so some T cells may come from the graft donor.

This chain uses TRBV6-5 with TRBJ2-1; a weak D match, TRBD2 (6 bases). The CDR3 runs 16 residues. Trimming took 1 base from V and 4 from J, leaving 14 bases between them. Germline V gene sequence: CDR1 MNHEY, CDR2 SVGAGI. CDR3 nucleotide sequence: TGTGCCAGCAGTTACTACGCTAGCGACACGTACAATGAGCAGTTCTTC. Translated: CASSYYASDTYNEQFF.

V and J are TRBV28 and TRBJ2-1, with 7 bases lining up with TRBD2. CDR3 length: 16 amino acids. Trimming took 10 bases from V and 4 from J; bases not matched to a gene: 16. Germline V gene lookup returns CDR1 MDHEN and CDR2 SYDVKM. The CDR3: CANPLIEISGYNEQFF. CDR3 in DNA: TGTGCCAACCCGCTAATAGAGATTAGCGGGTACAATGAGCAGTTCTTC.

V is TRBV19 and J is TRBJ2-7; D not certain. The length of the CDR3 is 12 residues. Trimming cost V 3 bases and J 6 bases, with 9 bases left between them. Germline values: CDR1 LNHDA, CDR2 SQIVND (reference sequence). DNA of the CDR3: TGTGCCAGTAGTATTCGGGTGGGCGAGCAGTACTTC. It is translated as CASSIRVGEQYF.

This clone was seen only once. This chain connects TRBV7-9 to TRBJ2-1, with 14 bases that match TRBD2. V was clipped by 4 bases and J by 4 bases; unmatched bases: 3. The CDR3 covers 16 residues. Per germline, CDR1 SEHNR and CDR2 FQNEAQ (reference sequence). CDR3 DNA: TGTGCCAGCAGCTCCCGGACTAGCGGGAGGTACAATGAGCAGTTCTTC. It codes for CASSSRTSGRYNEQFF. Full variable domain (rest looked up from reference TRBV7-9 and TRBJ2-1): DTGVSQNPRHKITKRGQNVTFRCDPISEHNRLYWYRQTLGQGPEFLTYFQNEAQLEKSRLLSDRFSAERPKGSFSTLEIQRTEQGDSAMYLCASSSRTSGRYNEQFFGPGTRLTVL.

For the CDR3, the DNA is TGCGCCAGCAGCCAAGAAGGACTTTACAATGAGCAGTTCTTC. Residues: CASSQEGLYNEQFF. This chain connects TRBV4-1 to TRBJ2-1; a weak D match, TRBD2 (5 bases). The germline CDR1 and CDR2 sequences are MGHRA and YSYEKL. V lost 0 bases and J lost 4, with 7 bases in between. The CDR3 totals 14 residues.